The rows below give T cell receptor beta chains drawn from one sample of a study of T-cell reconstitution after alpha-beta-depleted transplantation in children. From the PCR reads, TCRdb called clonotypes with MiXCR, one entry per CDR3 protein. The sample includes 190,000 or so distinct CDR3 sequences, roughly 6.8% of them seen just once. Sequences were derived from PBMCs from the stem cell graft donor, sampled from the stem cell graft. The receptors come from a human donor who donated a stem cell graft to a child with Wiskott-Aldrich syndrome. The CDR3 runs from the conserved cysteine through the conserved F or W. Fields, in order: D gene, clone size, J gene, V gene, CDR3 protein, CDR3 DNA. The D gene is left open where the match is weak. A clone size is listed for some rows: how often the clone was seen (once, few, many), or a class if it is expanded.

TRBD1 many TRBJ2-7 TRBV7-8 CASSRTGFYEQYF TGTGCCAGCAGCCGGACAGGGTTCTACGAGCAGTACTTC
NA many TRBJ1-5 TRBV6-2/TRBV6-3 CASSSWNSNQPQHF TGTGCCAGCAGTTCTTGGAATAGCAATCAGCCCCAGCATTTT
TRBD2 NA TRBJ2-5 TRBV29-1 CSVERLAGETQYF TGCAGCGTTGAAAGACTAGCTGGAGAGACCCAGTACTTC
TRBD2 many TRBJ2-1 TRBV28 CASTPGGLAGGGNEQFF TGTGCCAGCACCCCCGGGGGACTAGCGGGGGGCGGGAATGAGCAGTTCTTC
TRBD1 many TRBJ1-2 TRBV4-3 CASSQDQGARGYTF TGCGCCAGCAGCCAAGATCAGGGGGCGCGTGGCTACACCTTC
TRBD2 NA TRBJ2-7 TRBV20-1 CSARDPRTSNSYEQYF TGCAGTGCTAGAGATCCGAGGACTAGCAACTCCTACGAGCAGTACTTC
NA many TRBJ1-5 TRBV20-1 CSAEGGASNQPQHF TGCAGTGCCGAGGGGGGGGCTAGCAATCAGCCCCAGCATTTT
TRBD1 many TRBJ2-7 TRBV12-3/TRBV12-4 CASSFLDGTEYF TGTGCCAGCAGTTTTCTGGACGGGACAGAGTACTTC
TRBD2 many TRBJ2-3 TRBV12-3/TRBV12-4 CASRVLAGLVTDTQYF TGTGCCAGCAGGGTCCTAGCGGGACTCGTAACAGATACGCAGTATTTT
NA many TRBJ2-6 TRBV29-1 CSVKRQSSGANVLTF TGCAGCGTTAAAAGGCAAAGCTCTGGGGCCAACGTCCTGACTTTC
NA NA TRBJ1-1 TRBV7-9 CASSLGMGNTEAF TGTGCCAGCAGCTTAGGTATGGGGAACACTGAAGCTTTT
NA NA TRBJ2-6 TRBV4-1 CASSHNLRFSSGANVLTF TGCGCCAGCAGCCATAATTTGAGATTCTCCTCTGGGGCCAACGTCCTGACTTTC
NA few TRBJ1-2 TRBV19 CASSHNSPLNGYTF TGTGCCAGTAGTCATAACTCCCCCTTGAATGGCTACACCTTC
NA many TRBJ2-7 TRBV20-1 CSARARQGHYEQYF TGCAGTGCTAGAGCCCGACAAGGCCACTACGAGCAGTACTTC
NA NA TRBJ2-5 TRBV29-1 CSVNRGGAQETQYF TGCAGCGTTAACAGGGGAGGGGCCCAAGAGACCCAGTACTTC
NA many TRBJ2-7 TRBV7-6 CASSPLTVPSYEQYF TGTGCCAGCAGCCCCTTGACAGTGCCCTCCTACGAGCAGTACTTC
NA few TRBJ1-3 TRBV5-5 CASSPGPGNTIYF TGTGCCAGCAGCCCAGGGCCTGGAAACACCATATATTTT
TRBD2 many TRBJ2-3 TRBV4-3 CASSQDPAGEYTDTQYF TGCGCCAGCAGCCAAGATCCAGCGGGAGAATACACAGATACGCAGTATTTT
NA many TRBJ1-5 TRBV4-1 CASSRVGMGRGQPQHF TGCGCCAGCAGCCGGGTAGGGATGGGGCGCGGACAGCCCCAGCATTTT
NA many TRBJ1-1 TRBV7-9 CASSPSTPVNTEAFF TGTGCCAGCAGCCCCTCGACACCAGTGAACACTGAAGCTTTCTTT
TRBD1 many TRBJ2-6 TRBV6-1 CASSWTGLSSGANVLTF TGTGCCAGCAGCTGGACAGGTTTAAGCTCTGGGGCCAACGTCCTGACTTTC
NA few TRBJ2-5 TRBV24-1 CATSDLTGKVADQETQYF TGTGCCACCAGTGATTTAACAGGGAAGGTGGCGGATCAAGAGACCCAGTACTTC
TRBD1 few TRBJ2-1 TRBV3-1 CASSPGQGSGNEQFF TGTGCCAGCAGCCCGGGACAGGGTTCTGGCAATGAGCAGTTCTTC
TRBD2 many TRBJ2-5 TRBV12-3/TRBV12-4 CASSSFSGTQETQYF TGTGCCAGCAGCTCCTTTAGCGGGACCCAAGAGACCCAGTACTTC
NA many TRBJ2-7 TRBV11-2 CASSLRRGSYEQYF TGTGCCAGCAGCTTACGGCGGGGCTCCTACGAGCAGTACTTC
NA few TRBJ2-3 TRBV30 CAWSRGKDTQYF TGTGCCTGGAGTAGGGGTAAGGATACGCAGTATTTT
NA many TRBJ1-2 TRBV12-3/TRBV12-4 CASSLGPGAVYGYTF TGTGCCAGCAGTTTAGGGCCAGGGGCGGTTTATGGCTACACCTTC
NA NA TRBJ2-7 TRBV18 CASSPYRGIEETYEQYF TGTGCCAGCTCACCATATAGAGGGATCGAGGAAACCTACGAGCAGTACTTC
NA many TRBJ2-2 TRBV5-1 CASNPRQDTGELFF TGCGCCAGCAATCCCCGGCAAGACACCGGGGAGCTGTTTTTT
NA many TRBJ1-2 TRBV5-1 CASSSRTDTYGYTF TGCGCCAGCAGCTCGCGGACAGATACCTATGGCTACACCTTC
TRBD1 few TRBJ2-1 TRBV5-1 CASSLGQGVEQFF TGCGCCAGCAGCTTAGGCCAGGGGGTTGAGCAGTTCTTC
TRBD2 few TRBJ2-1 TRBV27 CASSYEAGGPGNEQFF TGTGCCAGCAGTTACGAGGCGGGGGGGCCCGGAAATGAGCAGTTCTTC
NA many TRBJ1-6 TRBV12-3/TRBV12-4 CASSPATGPVISPLHF TGTGCCAGCAGTCCTGCCACGGGACCCGTCATCTCACCCCTCCACTTT
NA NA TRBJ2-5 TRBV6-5 CASSYSGQETQYF TGTGCCAGCAGTTACAGCGGCCAAGAGACCCAGTACTTC
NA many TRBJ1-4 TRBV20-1 CSAIYRAGDEKLFF TGCAGTGCTATATACAGGGCCGGGGATGAAAAACTGTTTTTT
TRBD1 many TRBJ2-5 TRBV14 CASSQVYGYRGQETQYF TGTGCCAGCAGCCAAGTCTACGGTTACAGGGGGCAAGAGACCCAGTACTTC
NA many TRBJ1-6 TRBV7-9 CASSLTRPGDSPLHF TGTGCCAGCAGCCTGACCCGACCTGGGGATTCACCCCTCCACTTT
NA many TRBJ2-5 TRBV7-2 CASSLQGRETQYF TGTGCCAGCAGCTTACAGGGTCGCGAGACCCAGTACTTC
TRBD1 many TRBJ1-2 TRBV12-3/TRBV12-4 CASSLFEGGYGYTF TGTGCCAGCAGTTTATTCGAAGGGGGCTACGGCTACACCTTC
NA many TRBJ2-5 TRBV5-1 CASSLVGETQYF TGTGCCAGCAGTTTAGTAGGGGAGACCCAGTACTTC
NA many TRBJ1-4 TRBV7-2 CASSLGSSGEKLFF TGTGCCAGCAGCTTAGGCAGTTCGGGTGAGAAACTGTTTTTT
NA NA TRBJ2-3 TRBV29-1 CSDLTLPGLQGADTQYF TGCAGCGACCTTACCCTACCGGGACTTCAAGGAGCAGATACGCAGTATTTT
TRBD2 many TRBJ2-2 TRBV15 CATSRLRGGLNTGELFF TGTGCCACCAGCAGATTGCGGGGGGGCCTTAACACCGGGGAGCTGTTTTTT
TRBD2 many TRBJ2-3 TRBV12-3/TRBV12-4 CASSSGGSTDTQYF TGTGCCAGCAGTTCGGGGGGAAGCACAGATACGCAGTATTTT
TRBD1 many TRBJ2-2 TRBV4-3 CASRDRETGELFF TGCGCCAGTAGGGACAGGGAAACCGGGGAGCTGTTTTTT